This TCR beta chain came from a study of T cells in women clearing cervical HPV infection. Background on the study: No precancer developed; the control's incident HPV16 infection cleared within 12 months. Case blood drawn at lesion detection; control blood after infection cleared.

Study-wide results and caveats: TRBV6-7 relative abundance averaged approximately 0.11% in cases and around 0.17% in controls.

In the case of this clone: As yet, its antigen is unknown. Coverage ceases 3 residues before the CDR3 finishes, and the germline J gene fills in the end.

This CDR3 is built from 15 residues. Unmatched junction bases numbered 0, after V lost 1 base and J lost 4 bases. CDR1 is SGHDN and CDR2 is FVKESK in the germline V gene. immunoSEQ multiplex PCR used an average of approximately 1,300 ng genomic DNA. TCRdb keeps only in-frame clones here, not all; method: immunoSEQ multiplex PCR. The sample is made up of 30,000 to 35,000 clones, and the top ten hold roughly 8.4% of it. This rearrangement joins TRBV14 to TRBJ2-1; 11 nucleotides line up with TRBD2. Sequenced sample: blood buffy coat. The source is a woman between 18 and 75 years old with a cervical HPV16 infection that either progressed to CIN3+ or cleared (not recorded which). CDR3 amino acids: CASSQGTSGYNEQFF. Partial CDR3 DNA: TGTGCCAGCAGCCAAGGGACTAGCGGGTACAATGAG.